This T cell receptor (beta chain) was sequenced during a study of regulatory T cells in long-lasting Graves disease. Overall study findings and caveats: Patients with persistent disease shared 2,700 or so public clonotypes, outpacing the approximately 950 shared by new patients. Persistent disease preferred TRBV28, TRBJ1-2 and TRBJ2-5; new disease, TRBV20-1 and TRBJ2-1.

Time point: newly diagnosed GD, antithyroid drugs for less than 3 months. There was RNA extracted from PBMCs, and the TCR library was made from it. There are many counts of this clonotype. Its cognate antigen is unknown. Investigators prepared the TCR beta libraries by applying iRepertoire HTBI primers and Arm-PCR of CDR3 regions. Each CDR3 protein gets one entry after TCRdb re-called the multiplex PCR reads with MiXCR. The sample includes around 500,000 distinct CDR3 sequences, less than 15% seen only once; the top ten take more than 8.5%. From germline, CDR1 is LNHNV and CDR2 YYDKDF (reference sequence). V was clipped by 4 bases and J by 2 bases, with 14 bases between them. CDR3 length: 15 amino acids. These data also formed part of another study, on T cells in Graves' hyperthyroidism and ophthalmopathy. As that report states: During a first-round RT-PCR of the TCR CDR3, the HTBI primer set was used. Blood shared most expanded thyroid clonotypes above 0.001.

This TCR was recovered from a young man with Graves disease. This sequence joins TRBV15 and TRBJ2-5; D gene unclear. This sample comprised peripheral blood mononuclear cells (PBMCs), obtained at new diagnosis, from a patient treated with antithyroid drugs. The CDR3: CATSTRTLVQETQYF. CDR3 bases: TGTGCCACCAGCACGAGGACGCTCGTACAAGAGACCCAGTACTTC. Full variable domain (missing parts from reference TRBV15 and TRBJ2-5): DAMVIQNPRYQVTQFGKPVTLSCSQTLNHNVMYWYQQKSSQAPKLLFHYYDKDFNNEADTPDNFQSRRPNTSFCFLDIRSPGLGDTAMYLCATSTRTLVQETQYFGPGTRLLVL.